Shown below are 14 T cell receptor beta chains from a single sample sequenced in a study of cytotoxic CD8 clonotypes in ibrutinib-treated CLL. Repertoires were generated with immunoSEQ multiplex PCR, while TCRdb's copy carries only in-frame clones and drops some. The table has approximately 350,000 clones, around 66% seen once. This material consisted of PBMCs, taken after 36 months of ibrutinib treatment. The receptors stem from a human donor with chronic lymphocytic leukemia.

The chain combines TRBV5-1 with TRBJ2-7; TRBD2 agrees at 7 bases. V lost 7 bases to trimming and J lost 2 bases; unmatched junction nucleotides: 12. Germline loops: CDR1 SGHRS, CDR2 YFSETQ. CDR3 length: 15 amino acids. The CDR3 region has the DNA TGCGCCAGCGCCACCTGGGAGGGAAAAACCTACGAGCAGTACTTC. Protein product: CASATWEGKTYEQYF.

The rearrangement joins TRBV7-9 to TRBJ1-1, with D possibly matching TRBD1 (5 bases). Trimming removed 9 bases at V and 3 bases at J, with 20 bases between. Germline CDR1 and CDR2: SEHNR and FQNEAQ (reference sequence). CDR3 length: 15 residues. DNA for the CDR3: TGTGCCAGTCCCGCGGCAGGGTGGGACCACACTGAAGCTTTCTTT. Its protein is CASPAAGWDHTEAFF.

The table lists this clone with a few counts. This chain joins TRBV19 and TRBJ2-1, with TRBD1 matching 9 bases. This CDR3 has 12 residues. The J segment lost 8 bases and the V segment lost 6 bases, leaving 2 bases of the junction unmatched. The germline gives CDR1 LNHDA, CDR2 SQIVND (reference sequence). The CDR3 reads CASRGQGDEQFF. The DNA for the CDR3 is TGTGCCAGTAGGGGACAGGGCGATGAGCAGTTCTTC.

This clone was counted between two and nine times. The rearrangement links TRBV18 to TRBJ1-2; D is possibly TRBD1 (5 bases). There are 13 residues in the CDR3. Deletions cut 4 bases from V and 3 bases from J, with 9 bases between. CDR1 and CDR2 from the germline V gene are KGHSH and LQKENI. The CDR3 region is CASSRDGHYGYTF. CDR3 nucleotide sequence: TGTGCCAGCTCACGGGACGGTCACTATGGCTACACCTTC.

The chain uses TRBV6-5 and TRBJ1-3, with D possibly TRBD1 on 5 matching bases. CDR1 is MNHEY, CDR2 SVGAGI, per germline. Trimming removed 0 bases from V and 2 bases from J, with 8 bases in between. CDR3 length equals 15 residues. The CDR3 region is CASSYSPTAGNTIYF. In DNA form, the CDR3 reads TGTGCCAGCAGTTACTCTCCGACAGCTGGAAACACCATATATTTT.

The chain carries TRBV9 and TRBJ1-1; no firm D call. The CDR3 has 15 amino acids. The V and J ends lost 5 bases and 1 base respectively, with 15 bases between them. Germline CDR1 SGDLS, CDR2 YYNGEE. The CDR3 nucleotides read TGTGCCAGCAGTCGATGGGCAGATGGGAACACTGAAGCTTTCTTT. This sequence encodes CASSRWADGNTEAFF. The full variable domain, with the rest looked up from reference TRBV9 and TRBJ1-1, is DSGVTQTPKHLITATGQRVTLRCSPRSGDLSVYWYQQSLDQGLQFLIQYYNGEERAKGNILERFSAQQFPDLHSELNLSSLELGDSALYFCASSRWADGNTEAFFGQGTRLTVV.

The gene calls are TRBV5-1 and TRBJ2-1, with 9 bases that match TRBD1. The trim removed 4 bases at V and 0 bases at J, leaving 8 bases unmatched. Germline-derived CDR1 and CDR2 are SGHRS and YFSETQ. There are 17 residues in the CDR3. This CDR3 reads CASSPYRQGDSYNEQFF. CDR3 DNA sequence: TGCGCCAGCAGCCCTTATAGACAGGGGGACTCCTACAATGAGCAGTTCTTC.

This clone has a single count. The V call is TRBV7-2, the J call TRBJ2-7; D is unresolved. V was trimmed by 5 bases and J by 5 bases, leaving 10 bases between them. From germline, CDR1 is SGHTA and CDR2 FQGNSA. This CDR3 comprises 12 residues. DNA of the CDR3: TGTGCCAGCAGCCTCCCTCTGGACGAGCAGTACTTC. Its translation: CASSLPLDEQYF. Looking up the rest from reference TRBV7-2 and TRBJ2-7 gives the full variable domain: GAGVSQSPSNKVTEKGKDVELRCDPISGHTALYWYRQSLGQGLEFLIYFQGNSAPDKSGLPSDRFSAERTGGSVSTLTIQRTQQEDSAVYLCASSLPLDEQYFGPGTRLTVT.

V is TRBV7-9 and J is TRBJ2-7; no definite D call. This CDR3 contains 13 residues. The germline CDR1 and CDR2 sequences are SEHNR and FQNEAQ (reference sequence). V was clipped by 4 bases and J by 3 bases, with 10 bases between them. The CDR3 reads CASSSSAGYEQYF. The CDR3 nucleotides are TGTGCCAGCAGCTCCTCGGCAGGCTACGAGCAGTACTTC.

The J gene is TRBJ2-1, the V gene TRBV5-1, with 11 bases identical to TRBD1. The V segment lost 1 base and the J segment 6 bases; nucleotides outside the gene matches: 6. CDR3 length: 16 residues. Germline-derived CDR1 and CDR2 are SGHRS and YFSETQ. The CDR3 nucleotides are TGCGCCAGCAGCTTGACAACCGGGACAGGGGGCAATGAGCAGTTCTTC. This encodes CASSLTTGTGGNEQFF. The variable domain in full, with the rest retrieved from reference TRBV5-1 and TRBJ2-1, is KAGVTQTPRYLIKTRGQQVTLSCSPISGHRSVSWYQQTPGQGLQFLFEYFSETQRNKGNFPGRFSGRQFSNSRSEMNVSTLELGDSALYLCASSLTTGTGGNEQFFGPGTRLTVL.

The chain couples TRBV7-9 to TRBJ2-7; D remains unclear. V lost 5 bases and J 5 bases, leaving 16 bases between the germline ends. The CDR3 covers 14 residues. CDR1 and CDR2 from the germline V gene are SEHNR and FQNEAQ (reference sequence). CDR3 in amino acids: CASSPRLRANEQYF. In DNA, the CDR3 is TGTGCCAGCAGCCCGCGATTAAGGGCAAACGAGCAGTACTTC.

The chain couples TRBV7-9 to TRBJ2-5, with TRBD1 matching over 8 bases. This CDR3 has 16 amino acids. The junction had 7 bases not matched to a gene; V was cut back by 2 bases and J by 2 bases. Germline V gene lookup returns CDR1 SEHNR and CDR2 FQNEAQ (reference sequence). CDR3 sequence: CASSLWGTGLQETQYF. DNA for the CDR3: TGTGCCAGCAGCTTATGGGGGACAGGCCTACAAGAGACCCAGTACTTC.

This rearrangement joins TRBV28 to TRBJ2-1; possibly TRBD1 for D (5 bases). Germline loops: CDR1 MDHEN, CDR2 SYDVKM. This CDR3 has 16 residues. V gave up 4 bases and J gave up 4 bases, with 17 bases separating them. The CDR3 DNA is TGTGCCAGCAGTTCCCGTTTTGGACATGATTACAATGAGCAGTTCTTC. Translating it yields CASSSRFGHDYNEQFF.

This chain links TRBV11-1 with TRBJ2-7; D may match TRBD1 or TRBD2 (6 bases each). CDR3 length: 14 residues. In germline, CDR1 is SGHAT, CDR2 FQDESV (reference sequence). Trimming cost V 3 bases and J 9 bases, with 18 bases left between them. The CDR3 reads CASSFPGAPEVQYF. The CDR3 DNA reads as TGTGCCAGCAGCTTCCCGGGGGCGCCGGAGGTGCAGTACTTC. The whole variable domain, filled in from reference TRBV11-1 and TRBJ2-7, reads EAEVAQSPRYKITEKSQAVAFWCDPISGHATLYWYRQILGQGPELLVQFQDESVVDDSQLPKDRFSAERLKGVDSTLKIQPAELGDSAMYLCASSFPGAPEVQYFGPGTRLTVT.